This TCR beta chain is drawn from a study of OX40 agonist ivuxolimab in advanced cancers. The wider study: Administration of intravenous ivuxolimab to patients occurred every 2 weeks at 0.01 to 10 mg/kg. Melanoma, hepatocellular carcinoma, head and neck or renal cell cancer occurred in dose-escalation patients.

Points on this clone: The target antigen is unknown.

Study-level results: On average, CD8+ T cells had more expanded clones than CD4+.

Libraries were prepared by immunoSEQ multiplex PCR; TCRdb keeps only in-frame clonotypes and omits some of them. This sample has about 79,000 clones; about 94% occur once, and the top ten carry around 10%. V lost 8 bases to trimming and J lost 4 bases, with 11 bases between them. The germline gives CDR1 LNHDA, CDR2 SQIVND (reference sequence). The CDR3 totals 12 residues. Sequences were derived from CD4+ or CD8+ T cells sorted from blood, sampled in a trial of the OX40 agonist ivuxolimab. The V gene is TRBV19, the J gene TRBJ1-1; TRBD1 might be the D (6 bases). The TCR sequence derives from an adult with an advanced solid tumor such as melanoma, head and neck, liver or kidney cancer. The chain's CDR3 is CASQNRATEAFF. CDR3 sequence (DNA): TGTGCCAGTCAAAACAGGGCCACTGAAGCTTTCTTT.